What follows is one TCR beta chain and its context. This sample is drawn from a study of blood T cell repertoires in COVID-19. Study overall: Samples came from the United States, Italy and Spain, spanning acute and convalescent COVID-19. T cells, B-cell-depleted T cells, or PBMCs provided the cDNA or gDNA that served as material.

Study processing details: Amplification with reference gene primers provided the estimates of nucleated cell counts. Assay: immunoSEQ multiplex PCR; the TCRdb copy retains only in-frame clones and omits some. V, J and clone size reflect that table, while D and trimming were determined from the DNA. The sample holds approximately 70,000 clones, roughly 91% seen once. From germline, CDR1 is SGDLS and CDR2 YYNGEE. The V end lost 4 bases, the J end lost 4 bases, and 19 bases lay between the germline ends. The CDR3 contains 16 residues. This chain joins TRBV9 and TRBJ2-3, with D maybe TRBD1 (6 bases). The sequenced sample was peripheral blood. The TCR originated in a human donor in a cohort sampled during active COVID-19. In nucleotides, the CDR3 is TGTGCCAGCAGCCCTCGTGGAGGACAGATAGCAGATACGCAGTATTTT. It specifies CASSPRGGQIADTQYF.